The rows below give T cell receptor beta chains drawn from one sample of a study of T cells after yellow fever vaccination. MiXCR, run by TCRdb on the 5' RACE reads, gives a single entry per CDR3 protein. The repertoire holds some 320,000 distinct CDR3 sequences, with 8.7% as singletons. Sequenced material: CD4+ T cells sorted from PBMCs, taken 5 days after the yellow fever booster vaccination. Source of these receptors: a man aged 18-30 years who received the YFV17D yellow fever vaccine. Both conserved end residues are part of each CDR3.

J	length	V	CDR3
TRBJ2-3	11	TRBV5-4	CASSFRDKQYF
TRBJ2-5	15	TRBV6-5	CASSLGGDNQETQYF
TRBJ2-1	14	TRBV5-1	CASSLGYSYNEQFF
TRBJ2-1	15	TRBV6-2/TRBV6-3	CASSWGTGKYNEQFF
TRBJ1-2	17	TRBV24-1	CATSDGTGTGDLYGYTF
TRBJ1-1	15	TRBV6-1	CASRLGAWGNTEAFF
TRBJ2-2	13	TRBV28	CASSLGTGGGLFF
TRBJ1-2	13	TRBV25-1	CASSRQGANGYTF
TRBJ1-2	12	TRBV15	CATSRDFGGQDF
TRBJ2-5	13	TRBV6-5	CASSYIVQETQYF
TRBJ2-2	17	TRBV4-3	CASSAELDRGRTGELFF
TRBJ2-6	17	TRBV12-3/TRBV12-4	CASSLQRGWSGANVLTF
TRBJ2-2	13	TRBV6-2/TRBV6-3	CASSRNGPGELFF
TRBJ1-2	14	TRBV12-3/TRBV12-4	CASRPRDRGYGYTF
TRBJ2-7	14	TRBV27	CASGFDGGSYEQYF
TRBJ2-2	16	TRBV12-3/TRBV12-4	CASSLSRGAAGGELFF
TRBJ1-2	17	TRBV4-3	CASSRFEDRVTNYGYTF
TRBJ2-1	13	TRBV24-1	CATSDWGGNEQFF
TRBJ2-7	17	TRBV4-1	CASSQEIRTANRDEQYF
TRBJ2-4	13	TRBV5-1	CASSLDRVNIQYF
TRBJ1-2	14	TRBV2	CASSDERGYYGYTF
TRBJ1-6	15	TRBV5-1	CASSLRGPSNSPLHF
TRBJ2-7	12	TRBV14	CASSPFGREQYF
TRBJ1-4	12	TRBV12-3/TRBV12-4	CASNRRGEKLFF
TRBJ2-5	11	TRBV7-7	CASTNQGTQYF
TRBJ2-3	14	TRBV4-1	CASRNTGGTDTQYF
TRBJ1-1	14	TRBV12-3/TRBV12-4	CASLIGGGNTEAFF
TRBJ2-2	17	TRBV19	CASSIELGRENTGELFF
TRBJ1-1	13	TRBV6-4	CASSRFWDTEAFF